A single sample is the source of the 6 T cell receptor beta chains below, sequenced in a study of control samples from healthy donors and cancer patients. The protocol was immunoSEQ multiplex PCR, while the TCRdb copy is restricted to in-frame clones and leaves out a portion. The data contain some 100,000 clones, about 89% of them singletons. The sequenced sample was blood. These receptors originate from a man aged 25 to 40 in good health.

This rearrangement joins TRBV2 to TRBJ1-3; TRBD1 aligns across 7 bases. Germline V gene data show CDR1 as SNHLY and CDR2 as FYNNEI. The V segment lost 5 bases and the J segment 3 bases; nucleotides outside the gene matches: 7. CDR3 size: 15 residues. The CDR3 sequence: CASSNNRGRGNTIYF. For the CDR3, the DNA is TGTGCCAGCAGTAATAACAGGGGCCGTGGAAACACCATATATTTT.

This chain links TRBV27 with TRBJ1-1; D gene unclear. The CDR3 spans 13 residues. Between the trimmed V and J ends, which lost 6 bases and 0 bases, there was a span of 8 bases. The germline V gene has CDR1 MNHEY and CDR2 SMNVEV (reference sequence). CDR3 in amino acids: CASSKLMNTEAFF. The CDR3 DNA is TGTGCCAGCAGCAAGCTCATGAACACTGAAGCTTTCTTT.

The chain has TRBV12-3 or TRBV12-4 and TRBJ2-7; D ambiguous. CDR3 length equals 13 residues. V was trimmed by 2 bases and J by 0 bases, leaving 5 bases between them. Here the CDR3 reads CASSLPVSYEQYF. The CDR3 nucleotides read TGTGCCAGCAGTTTACCGGTCTCCTACGAGCAGTACTTC.

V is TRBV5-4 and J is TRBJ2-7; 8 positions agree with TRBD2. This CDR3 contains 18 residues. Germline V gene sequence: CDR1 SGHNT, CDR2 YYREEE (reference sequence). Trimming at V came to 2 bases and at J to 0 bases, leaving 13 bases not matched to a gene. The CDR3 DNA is TGTGCCAGCAGCTTTAAAAACGGGACTAGTTTTTCCTCCTACGAGCAGTACTTC. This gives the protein CASSFKNGTSFSSYEQYF.

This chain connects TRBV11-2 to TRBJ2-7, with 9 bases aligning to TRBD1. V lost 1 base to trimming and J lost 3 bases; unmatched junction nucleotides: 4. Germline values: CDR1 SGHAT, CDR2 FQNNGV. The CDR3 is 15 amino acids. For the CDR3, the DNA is TGTGCCAGCAGCTTAGGGACAGGGGTCTTCTACGAGCAGTACGTC. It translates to CASSLGTGVFYEQYV.

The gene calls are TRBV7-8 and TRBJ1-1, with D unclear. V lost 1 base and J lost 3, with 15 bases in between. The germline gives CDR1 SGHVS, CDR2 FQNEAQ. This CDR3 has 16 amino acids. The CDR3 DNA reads TGTGCCAGCAGCTTAGAGGGTCGAGGTCAGGACACTGAAGCTTTCTTT. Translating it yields CASSLEGRGQDTEAFF. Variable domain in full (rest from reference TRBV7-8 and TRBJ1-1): GAGVSQSPRYKVAKRGQDVALRCDPISGHVSLFWYQQALGQGPEFLTYFQNEAQLDKSGLPSDRFFAERPEGSVSTLKIQRTQQEDSAVYLCASSLEGRGQDTEAFFGQGTRLTVV.